Shown below are 4 T cell receptor beta chains from a single sample sequenced in a study of T cells expressing NK-cell markers (dated by TCRdb to between 2020 and 2021). Receptor amplification or capture employed 5' RACE. The data were produced on an Illumina HiSeq 2000. TCRdb reprocessed the raw reads; every CDR3 protein sequence is a single record, and DNA is not supplied. The sample's clone listing holds about 260,000 distinct CDR3 sequences. The ten biggest clones cover about 0.39% of the sample. Input material: blood T cells: a sorted CD56 or NKG2C T cell subset, CD4+ or CD8+ T cells, or bulk PBMC T cells (not recorded which). The origin of the receptors is a young man in good health. Donor details come from another sample of the same person, matched by shared clones.

This chain joins TRBV5-5 and TRBJ2-1. The CDR3 runs 15 residues. Germline CDR1 reads SGHKS; CDR2 reads YYEKEE (reference sequence). The CDR3 loop is CASSLVSNLYNEQFF.

The chain combines TRBV2 with TRBJ1-2; the D call from TCRdb, TRBD1, cannot be confirmed without DNA. CDR1 is SNHLY, CDR2 FYNNEI, per germline. The CDR3 extends over 14 amino acids. The chain's CDR3 is CASRAQGAGYGYTF.

The chain employs TRBV27 and TRBJ1-2; as DNA is missing, the TRBD1 call by TCRdb cannot be tested. CDR1 and CDR2 from the germline V gene are MNHEY and SMNVEV (reference sequence). This CDR3 region has 15 residues. The CDR3 loop is CASSFLGTGAYGYTF.

The chain couples TRBV7-9 to TRBJ2-5; lacking DNA, the TRBD2 call made by TCRdb goes unchecked. The V gene's germline CDR1 is SEHNR and CDR2 FQNEAQ (reference sequence). The CDR3 has 13 residues. This chain's CDR3 is CASRPSSQETQYF.